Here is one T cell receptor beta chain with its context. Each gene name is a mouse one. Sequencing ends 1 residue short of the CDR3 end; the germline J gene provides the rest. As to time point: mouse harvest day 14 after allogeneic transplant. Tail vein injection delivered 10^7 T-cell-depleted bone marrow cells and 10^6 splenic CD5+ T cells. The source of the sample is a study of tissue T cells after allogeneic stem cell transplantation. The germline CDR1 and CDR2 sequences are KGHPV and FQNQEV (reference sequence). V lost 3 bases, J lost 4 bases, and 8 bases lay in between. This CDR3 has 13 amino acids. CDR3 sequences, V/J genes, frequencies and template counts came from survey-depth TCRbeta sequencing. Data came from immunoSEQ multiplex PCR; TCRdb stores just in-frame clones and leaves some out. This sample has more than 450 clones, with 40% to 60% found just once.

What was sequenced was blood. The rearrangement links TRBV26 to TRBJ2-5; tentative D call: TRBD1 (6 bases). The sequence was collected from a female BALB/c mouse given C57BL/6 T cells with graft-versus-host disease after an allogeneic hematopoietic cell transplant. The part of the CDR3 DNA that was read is TGTGCCAGCAGTCTAGGACAGAAAGACACCCAGTAC. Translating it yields CASSLGQKDTQY. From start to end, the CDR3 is CASSLGQKDTQYF.